This T cell receptor (beta chain) was sequenced during a study of spatial heterogeneity in lung cancer. Across the whole study: The library had UMIs, and each TCR and UMI pair averaged more than ten raw reads. Study outcomes and limitations: Ubiquitous expanded tumor TCRs surfaced in blood more at resection than they did at follow-up.

The CDR3 is 13 amino acids. Germline V gene data show CDR1 as SNHLY and CDR2 as FYNNEI. Between the trimmed V and J ends, which lost 3 bases and 9 bases, there was a span of 12 bases. The time point here: sample taken at primary tumor resection. No cells were sorted before sequencing. The whole RNA sequenced was extracted from tumor, nontumor lung or frozen PBMC. Patients with untreated early-stage non-small cell lung cancer, numbering 72, were the donors. TCR cDNA molecules each had a unique molecular identifier. TCRdb re-called the 5' RACE reads through MiXCR, storing one row per CDR3 protein. In the table there are roughly 70,000 distinct CDR3 sequences, about 14% of which are singletons. A note on this clonotype: The antigen is undetermined.

This rearrangement joins TRBV2 to TRBJ2-4, with unresolved D. This specimen was PBMCs, taken at surgery. This sequence originates from a male donor with early-stage non-small cell lung cancer. Here the CDR3 reads CASSEMPRSIQYF. CDR3 DNA: TGTGCCAGCAGTGAGATGCCGAGGAGCATTCAGTACTTC.